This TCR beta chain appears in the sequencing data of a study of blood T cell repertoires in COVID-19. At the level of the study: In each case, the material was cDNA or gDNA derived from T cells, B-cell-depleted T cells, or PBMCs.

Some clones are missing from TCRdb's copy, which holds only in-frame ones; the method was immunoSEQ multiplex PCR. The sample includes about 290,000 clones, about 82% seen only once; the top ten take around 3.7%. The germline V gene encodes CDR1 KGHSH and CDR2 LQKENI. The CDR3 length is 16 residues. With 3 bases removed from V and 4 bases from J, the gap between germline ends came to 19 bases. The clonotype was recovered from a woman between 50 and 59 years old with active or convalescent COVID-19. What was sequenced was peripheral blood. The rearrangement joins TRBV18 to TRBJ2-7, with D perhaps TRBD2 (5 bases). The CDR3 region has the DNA TGTGCCAGCTCACCGAAGACGGGGAGCCTAAGGTACGAGCAGTACTTC. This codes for CASSPKTGSLRYEQYF.